This T cell receptor beta chain appears in the sequencing data of a study of CD8 T cells in ankylosing spondylitis. Study results and limitations: Typical of ankylosing spondylitis blood, it appeared, was a TCR beta motif of several highly homologous variants.

For this clonotype: No antigen is known for it.

The germline CDR1 and CDR2 sequences are LGHDT and YNNKEL (reference sequence). The CDR3 has 15 residues. Trimming left V 2 bases short and J 3 bases short, with 12 bases between. TCRdb processed the 5' RACE reads anew with MiXCR; each CDR3 protein has one entry. The sample has tens of thousands of distinct CDR3 sequences; 6% are singletons. Sequencing was performed on blood, either unsorted or a sorted T cell fraction (not recorded which). V usage is TRBV3-1 and J usage is TRBJ2-3; D is possibly TRBD1 or TRBD2 (5 bases each). This clonotype was obtained from a male donor with ankylosing spondylitis or in good health (not recorded which). DNA for the CDR3: TGTGCCAGCAGCCAACCGGGACGCGGGACAGATACGCAGTATTTT. The encoded protein is CASSQPGRGTDTQYF.